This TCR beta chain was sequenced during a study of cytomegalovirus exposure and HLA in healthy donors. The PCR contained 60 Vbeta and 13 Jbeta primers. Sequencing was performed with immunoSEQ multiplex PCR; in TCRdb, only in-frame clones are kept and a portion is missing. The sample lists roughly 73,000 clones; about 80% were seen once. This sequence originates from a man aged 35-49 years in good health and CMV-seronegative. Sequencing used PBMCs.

CDR3 in amino acids: CASSLPGYEQYF. As DNA, the CDR3 is TGTGCCAGCAGCTTACCCGGCTACGAGCAGTACTTC. This sequence joins TRBV7-9 and TRBJ2-7; D unresolved. Germline CDR1 and CDR2: SEHNR and FQNEAQ (reference sequence). CDR3 length: 12 residues. Trimming pared 2 bases from V and 3 bases from J, leaving 5 bases between.